This T cell receptor beta chain stems from a study of memory CD4+ T cells and cytomegalovirus serostatus (dated by TCRdb to 2018 to 2020). Background for the entire study: The cohort comprised about 33 healthy Belgian adults, 9 CMV seropositive and about 25 CMV seronegative. To replicate a published TCR-based CMV serostatus classifier, the researchers sequenced the CD4+ memory TCRbeta repertoires of a Belgian cohort whose cytomegalovirus serostatus was known.

Per the germline V gene, MDHEN is the CDR1 and SYDVKM is the CDR2. V sheds 3 bases and J sheds 3 bases, leaving 8 bases between their ends. The CDR3 measures 13 amino acids from cysteine to phenylalanine. Only the CDR3 part of the read is kept: 39 bases, read in frame from the first base. Paper-wide results and their limitations: A median bootstrapped AUC of around 0.94 with a 95% CI of 0.76-1.00 was achieved on the Belgian cohort by the original-framework classifier. CMV serostatus prediction reached a median bootstrapped AUC of 0.95 with the original framework and 0.91 with a US-trained random forest. Only CD4+CD45RO+ memory cells were sequenced, in contrast to the original study, in which naive and memory CD4+ and CD8+ populations were covered. Of 164 previously reported CMV-associated TCRbeta sequences, approximately 64 appeared in the CD4+ memory repertoires, each in one to five individuals. The results were read as suggesting that the CMV-associated TCR signature is, for the most part, present in the CD4+ memory repertoire.

Single viable CD3+CD4+CD8-CD45RO+ cells were sorted as memory CD4+ T cells on a FACSAria II. CMV serostatus was determined using a Roche Elecsys assay that detects serum IgG against CMV pp150, pp28, p38 and p52. After the samples were thawed, total CD4+ T cells were enriched through positive selection using CD4 magnetic microbeads. Samples originated from another study that specifically interrogated the CD4+ T cell memory repertoire. Peripheral blood mononuclear cells were isolated and cryopreserved according to standard operating procedures, and serum was stored at -80 degrees C. Staining used CD3-PerCP (BW264/56), CD4-APC (RPA-T4), CD45RO-PE (UCHT1) and CD8-Pacific Orange (3B5) antibodies, with Sytox blue excluding non-viable cells. Turning to this clone: Its antigen is currently not known. No per-base quality is available; no much larger clone lies one base away.

The Quick-DNA Microprep Kit was used to extract genomic DNA from the sorted cells. TCRbeta DNA was amplified with the immunoSEQ hsTCRbeta kit following the manufacturer's protocol. An Illumina MiSeq instrument was used to sequence the TCRbeta libraries. Per the authors' processing: Once out-of-frame sequences had been removed, approximately 2,000,000 distinct TCRbeta sequences were left, which works out to an average of roughly 64,000 per individual. Each individual was scored according to the count of around 160 previously reported CMV-associated TCRbeta sequences and the total productive distinct TCRbeta count. A beta-binomial model was reimplemented in Python, and random forests from scikit-learn, run with default parameters, were trained on data from the US cohort. Classifier performance on the Belgian cohort was reported as the median AUC with percentile confidence intervals calculated over 10,000 bootstrap iterations. Sourced from immuneACCESS, this table was stored by TCRdb with only in-frame sequences that have V and J called. A share of the clones is absent; for the studies checked, an unresolved V gene accounts for under half, and the remainder has no known explanation. V and J calls plus clone size are reproduced from that table; the DNA served to infer D and trimming. The sample data list 50,000 or so clones, and 82% of these were observed just once. Approximately 0.64% of the sample lies in the top ten.

The chain is made from TRBV28 and TRBJ2-5; the D region is possibly TRBD1 or TRBD2, each matching across 5 bases. This TCR came from an adult in good health and CMV-seronegative. Sequencing was performed on memory CD4+ T cells from blood. The CDR3 region reads CASSFEGKETQYF. The nucleotides read TGTGCCAGCAGTTTCGAGGGGAAAGAGACCCAGTACTTC.